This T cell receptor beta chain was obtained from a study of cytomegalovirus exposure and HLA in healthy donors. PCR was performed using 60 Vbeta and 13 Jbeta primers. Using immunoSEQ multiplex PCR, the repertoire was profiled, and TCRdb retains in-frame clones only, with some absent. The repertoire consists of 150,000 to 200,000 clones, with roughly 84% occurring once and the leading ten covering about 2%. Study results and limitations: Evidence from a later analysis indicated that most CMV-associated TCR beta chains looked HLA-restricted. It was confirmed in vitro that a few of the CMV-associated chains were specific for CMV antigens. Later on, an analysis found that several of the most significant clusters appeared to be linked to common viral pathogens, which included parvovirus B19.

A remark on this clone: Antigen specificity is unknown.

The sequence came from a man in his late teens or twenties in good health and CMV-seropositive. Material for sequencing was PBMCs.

CDR3 residues: CASSLGREPIYEQYF. In DNA, the CDR3 is TGTGCCAGCAGTTTGGGGAGGGAACCGATCTACGAGCAGTACTTC. This chain links TRBV27 with TRBJ2-7; 7 bases match TRBD2. V shed 3 bases, J shed 3 bases, and the junction held 8 bases outside the gene matches. CDR3 size: 15 residues. Germline CDR1 MNHEY, CDR2 SMNVEV (reference sequence).